The sequence of this TCR beta chain was determined in a study of identifying expanded T cells in peripheral blood. TCRdb's copy holds only in-frame clones and misses some; the assay was immunoSEQ multiplex PCR. The sample contains more than 85,000 clones, 88% of which appear only once. The germline V gene has CDR1 MNHNY and CDR2 SVGAGI (reference sequence). This CDR3 has 15 residues. Trimming removed 2 bases at V and 4 bases at J, with 14 bases between. V usage is TRBV6-6 and J usage is TRBJ2-5, with D possibly matching TRBD2 (6 bases). The clonotype was recovered from a person aged 18-70 years in good health. The sample taken for sequencing was blood. The CDR3 protein is CASSYRGLAIETQYF. As DNA, the CDR3 is TGTGCCAGCAGTTACAGGGGTCTAGCGATAGAGACCCAGTACTTC.